Shown below are 30 T cell receptor beta chains from a single sample sequenced in a study of cytomegalovirus exposure and HLA in healthy donors. Both 60 Vbeta primers and 13 Jbeta primers went into the PCR. Clones were sequenced by immunoSEQ multiplex PCR, and TCRdb holds only the in-frame ones, with some missing. The table has over 120,000 clones, 75% to 80% seen once. The specimen was PBMCs. These receptors all come from a male donor in good health and CMV-seronegative.

The gene calls are TRBV7-2 and TRBJ2-2; 7 bases agree with TRBD2. The trim removed 3 bases at V and 0 bases at J, leaving 4 bases unmatched. This CDR3 region has 16 residues. Germline CDR1 is SGHTA and CDR2 is FQGNSA. The CDR3 is CASSFVAGTNTGELFF. In nucleotides, the CDR3 is TGTGCCAGCAGCTTCGTAGCGGGTACGAACACCGGGGAGCTGTTTTTT. The entire variable domain, with the rest obtained from reference TRBV7-2 and TRBJ2-2, is as follows: GAGVSQSPSNKVTEKGKDVELRCDPISGHTALYWYRQSLGQGLEFLIYFQGNSAPDKSGLPSDRFSAERTGGSVSTLTIQRTQQEDSAVYLCASSFVAGTNTGELFFGEGSRLTVL.

The chain links TRBV6-5 to TRBJ1-1, with 10 bases aligning to TRBD1. This CDR3 has 15 residues. The J segment lost 5 bases and the V segment lost 4 bases, leaving 7 bases of the junction unmatched. The V gene's germline CDR1 is MNHEY and CDR2 SVGAGI. The CDR3 spells CASSFAGQGRTEAFF. The CDR3 coding sequence is TGTGCCAGCAGTTTCGCGGGACAGGGGAGGACTGAAGCTTTCTTT.

The J gene is TRBJ2-5, the V gene TRBV7-6, with 8 bases that match TRBD1. V lost 5 bases to trimming and J lost 2 bases; unmatched junction nucleotides: 4. Germline V CDR1 and CDR2: SGHVS, FNYEAQ. This CDR3 is built from 14 residues. The DNA for the CDR3 is TGTGCCAGCAGCCTGGGGACAGGACAAGAGACCCAGTACTTC. This encodes CASSLGTGQETQYF.

This clone has just a few counts. V gene TRBV7-9 combines with J gene TRBJ2-7, with 10 bases identical to TRBD1. V lost 3 bases, J lost 5 bases, and 10 bases stayed unmatched. The CDR3 is 16 amino acids. Germline values: CDR1 SEHNR, CDR2 FQNEAQ (reference sequence). CDR3 bases: TGTGCCAGCAGCTTCGTCTTGACAGGGGGCGTCCACGAGCAGTACTTC. It is translated as CASSFVLTGGVHEQYF.

This clone appeared a few times. This chain uses TRBV6-5 with TRBJ2-1; 9 bases are a match to TRBD1. The junction had 3 bases not matched to a gene; V was cut back by 0 bases and J by 6 bases. CDR1 is MNHEY and CDR2 is SVGAGI in the germline V gene. The CDR3 covers 15 residues. CDR3 DNA sequence: TGTGCCAGCAGTTACTCTGGACAGGGGCCCAATGAGCAGTTCTTC. Encoded protein: CASSYSGQGPNEQFF.

J is TRBJ1-6 and V is TRBV9; no clear D. Germline CDR1 is SGDLS and CDR2 is YYNGEE. V dropped 0 bases and J dropped 7 bases, with 17 bases sitting between them. The CDR3 sequence is 17 residues long. The CDR3 DNA sequence: TGTGCCAGCAGCGTAGACCCGGGGTCCTGGCGGAATTCACCCCTCCACTTT. This encodes CASSVDPGSWRNSPLHF.

The chain combines TRBV7-3 with TRBJ2-7; D is uncertain. This CDR3 contains 15 residues. Germline V gene lookup returns CDR1 SGHTA and CDR2 FQGTGA. V was pared by 2 bases and J by 2 bases, with 13 bases between. CDR3 nucleotides: TGTGCCAGCAGCTTAGGTCCGGCGGAACCCTACGAGCAGTACTTC. Residues: CASSLGPAEPYEQYF.

As DNA, the CDR3 is TGTGCCAGCAGCCAAGAGGGGGCGCGTGGAAACACCATATATTTT. Translating gives CASSQEGARGNTIYF. The genes are TRBV4-2 and TRBJ1-3; maybe TRBD1 (6 bases). Trimming left V 0 bases short and J 3 bases short, with 9 bases between. The CDR3 has 15 amino acids. CDR1 is LGHNA and CDR2 is YNFKEQ in the germline V gene.

This chain connects TRBV25-1 to TRBJ1-4; D gene ambiguous. The CDR3 runs 14 residues. Per germline, CDR1 MGHDK and CDR2 SYGVNS. V gave up 0 bases and J gave up 5 bases, with 7 bases separating them. CDR3 sequence reads: CASSEYQMNEKLFF. In DNA, the CDR3 is TGTGCCAGCAGTGAATATCAGATGAATGAAAAACTGTTTTTT. Drawing the rest from reference TRBV25-1 and TRBJ1-4, the complete variable domain is EADIYQTPRYLVIGTGKKITLECSQTMGHDKMYWYQQDPGMELHLIHYSYGVNSTEKGDLSSESTVSRIRTEHFPLTLESARPSHTSQYLCASSEYQMNEKLFFGSGTQLSVL.

V usage is TRBV28 and J usage is TRBJ1-3; 8 bases map to TRBD1. The germline V gene has CDR1 MDHEN and CDR2 SYDVKM. The CDR3 is made up of 15 amino acids. V lost 3 bases to trimming and J lost 2 bases; unmatched junction nucleotides: 3. The CDR3 protein is CASSFQGAPGNTIYF. The CDR3 DNA sequence: TGTGCCAGCAGTTTCCAGGGGGCGCCTGGAAACACCATATATTTT.

J is TRBJ1-4 and V is TRBV6-5, with 9 bases matching TRBD1. CDR3 size: 15 residues. With 4 bases clipped from V and 5 bases from J, the junction kept 5 bases outside the gene matches. Germline loops: CDR1 MNHEY, CDR2 SVGAGI. DNA of the CDR3: TGTGCCAGCAGTTTCACAGGGGGCGCGAATGAAAAACTGTTTTTT. It encodes CASSFTGGANEKLFF.

This clone turned up a few times. The CDR3 sequence is CASSLDTLYSEQYF. In DNA, the CDR3 is TGTGCCAGCAGCTTAGATACTCTCTACTCCGAGCAGTACTTC. The chain joins TRBV7-3 to TRBJ2-7; no reliable D call. V gave up 2 bases and J gave up 6 bases, with 14 bases separating them. Germline CDR1 SGHTA, CDR2 FQGTGA. This CDR3 contains 14 residues.

This clone has a handful of counts. An end of the junction differs from the germline gene, which may be a read error. V usage is TRBV7-7 and J usage is TRBJ2-5, with 7 bases aligning to TRBD2. CDR1 is SSHAT and CDR2 is FNYEAQ in the germline V gene (reference sequence). This CDR3 comprises 14 residues. The CDR3 sequence is CASNPTGGQETQYF. The CDR3 nucleotides are TGTGCTAGCAACCCTACGGGGGGCCAAGAGACCCAGTACTTC.

The chain combines TRBV12-5 with TRBJ1-3; weak D call: TRBD1 (6 bases). Trimming cost V 9 bases and J 0 bases, with 12 bases left between them. The germline gives CDR1 LGHNT, CDR2 FRNRAP. The CDR3 runs to 14 residues. The CDR3 spells CASGGGGSGNTIYF. The CDR3 nucleotides read TGTGCTAGCGGGGGCGGGGGCTCTGGAAACACCATATATTTT.

V gene TRBV7-2 combines with J gene TRBJ1-1; D is possibly TRBD1 (6 bases). The CDR3 covers 15 residues. V was shortened by 2 bases and J by 5 bases, with 15 bases between the two germline ends. The germline CDR1 and CDR2 sequences are SGHTA and FQGNSA. CDR3 residues: CASSLTPGEWTEAFF. The CDR3 DNA sequence: TGTGCCAGCAGCTTAACCCCAGGGGAGTGGACTGAAGCTTTCTTT. Filled out from reference TRBV7-2 and TRBJ1-1, the complete variable domain reads GAGVSQSPSNKVTEKGKDVELRCDPISGHTALYWYRQSLGQGLEFLIYFQGNSAPDKSGLPSDRFSAERTGGSVSTLTIQRTQQEDSAVYLCASSLTPGEWTEAFFGQGTRLTVV.

The chain couples TRBV7-2 to TRBJ2-7; weak D call: TRBD1 (5 bases). Per the germline V gene, CDR1 is SGHTA and CDR2 is FQGNSA. This CDR3 spans 16 amino acids. With 5 bases removed from V and 1 base from J, the gap between germline ends came to 18 bases. This chain's CDR3 is CASSPRRVRGSYEQYF. For the CDR3, the DNA is TGTGCCAGCAGCCCGCGCAGGGTGAGAGGATCCTACGAGCAGTACTTC.

This chain joins TRBV10-1 and TRBJ2-3; unclear D gene. The CDR3 is 13 amino acids. Deletions cut 8 bases from V and 1 base from J, with 10 bases between. Germline V lookup: CDR1 WNHNN, CDR2 SYGVQD (reference sequence). The chain's CDR3 is CASSEGGTDTQYF. The CDR3, as DNA: TGCGCCAGCTCGGAAGGAGGCACAGATACGCAGTATTTT.

The rearrangement joins TRBV4-2 to TRBJ2-3; 9 bases map to TRBD2. After removal of 0 bases from V and 5 bases from J, the junction contained 6 bases not matched to a gene. Germline loops: CDR1 LGHNA, CDR2 YNFKEQ. This CDR3 contains 16 residues. The CDR3 DNA reads TGTGCCAGCAGCCAAGAACTAGCGGGTGTCTTAGATACGCAGTATTTT. Translating gives CASSQELAGVLDTQYF.

The V and J genes are TRBV29-1 and TRBJ2-1; 9 positions agree with TRBD2. This CDR3 spans 15 amino acids. Germline CDR1 and CDR2: SQVTM and ANQGSEA. Germline trimming cut 7 bases from V and 6 bases from J; bases unmatched to any gene: 13. This CDR3 reads CSATRGGRALNEQFF. CDR3 DNA: TGCAGCGCCACACGGGGCGGGAGGGCCCTCAATGAGCAGTTCTTC.

CDR3 DNA sequence: TGTGCCAGCAGACTACCCCGGGACAGGGTGAACACTGAAGCTTTCTTT. Translation: CASRLPRDRVNTEAFF. This rearrangement joins TRBV6-6 to TRBJ1-1, with 9 bases aligning to TRBD1. Germline CDR1 MNHNY, CDR2 SVGAGI (reference sequence). J was trimmed by 0 bases and V by 6 bases; bases with no gene match: 8. The CDR3 runs 16 residues.

The CDR3: CASSVGGGPGETQYF. CDR3 nucleotides: TGTGCCAGCAGCGTAGGTGGAGGGCCGGGCGAGACCCAGTACTTC. The rearrangement joins TRBV9 to TRBJ2-5; weak D call: TRBD2 (6 bases). The CDR3 spans 15 residues. Looked up from germline, CDR1 is SGDLS and CDR2 is YYNGEE. The germline V and J ends were trimmed by 0 bases and 5 bases, with 14 bases remaining between them.

The chain joins TRBV9 to TRBJ2-5; tentative D call: TRBD2 (6 bases). The CDR3 has 14 residues. Trimming took off 4 bases at V and 1 base at J, with 11 bases between the two ends. CDR1 SGDLS and CDR2 YYNGEE come from the germline V gene. The CDR3 coding sequence is TGTGCCAGCAGCAAGGGACTTGCCCAAGAGACCCAGTACTTC. This codes for CASSKGLAQETQYF.

This clone was counted a few times. The chain joins TRBV5-3 to TRBJ2-1; D is perhaps TRBD2 (6 bases). TRBV5-3 is recorded as an ORF, its role being uncertain. Between the trimmed V and J ends, which lost 4 bases and 6 bases, there was a span of 14 bases. The CDR3 length is 14 residues. The CDR3 sequence is CARSPVGGGNEQFF. The CDR3 DNA reads as TGTGCCAGAAGCCCCGTCGGGGGTGGCAATGAGCAGTTCTTC.

The chain combines TRBV7-2 with TRBJ1-1; the D gene is possibly TRBD1 (5 bases). This CDR3 contains 14 residues. Trimming cost V 2 bases and J 7 bases, with 14 bases left between them. Germline-derived CDR1 and CDR2 are SGHTA and FQGNSA. This CDR3 reads CASSLSVRAGEAFF. DNA for the CDR3: TGTGCCAGCAGCTTATCCGTCAGGGCTGGTGAAGCTTTCTTT.

This chain joins TRBV28 and TRBJ2-7; D may be TRBD2 (5 bases). Germline CDR1 reads MDHEN; CDR2 reads SYDVKM. V dropped 0 bases and J dropped 3 bases, with 12 bases sitting between them. This CDR3 contains 15 residues. The CDR3 DNA reads TGTGCCAGCAGTTTATGGGCCGACGGGAACTACGAGCAGTACTTC. Its translation is CASSLWADGNYEQYF.

J is TRBJ1-2 and V is TRBV19; the match to TRBD1 covers 12 bases. V shed 4 bases and J 4 bases; nucleotides not matched to a gene: 7. This CDR3 has 16 residues. Per germline, CDR1 LNHDA and CDR2 SQIVND (reference sequence). CDR3 DNA: TGTGCCAGTAGTACTCCTCGGGACAGGGGGCTCTATGGCTACACCTTC. It is translated as CASSTPRDRGLYGYTF.

This sequence joins TRBV5-1 and TRBJ2-3; 9 bases align to TRBD2. This CDR3 is built from 15 residues. Germline V gene data show CDR1 as SGHRS and CDR2 as YFSETQ. V dropped 1 base and J dropped 3; count of bases not matched to a gene: 3. CDR3 in DNA: TGCGCCAGCAGCTTGTCTAGCGGGAATACAGATACGCAGTATTTT. Its translation: CASSLSSGNTDTQYF.

The chain carries TRBV15 and TRBJ2-7; TRBD2 might be the D (5 bases). Germline assignment: CDR1 LNHNV and CDR2 YYDKDF (reference sequence). CDR3 length equals 13 residues. Deletions cut 3 bases from V and 6 bases from J, with 12 bases between. The DNA of the CDR3 is TGTGCCACCAGCAGTCCGGGGTTATTCGAGCAGTACTTC. Residues: CATSSPGLFEQYF.

The chain combines TRBV10-3 with TRBJ2-7, with a tentative D call TRBD1 (5 bases). Trimming took off 5 bases at V and 5 bases at J, with 10 bases between the two ends. This CDR3 is 12 amino acids long. Germline V gives CDR1 ENHRY, CDR2 SYGVKD. The CDR3 loop reads CAISRGTDEQYF. The DNA for the CDR3 is TGTGCCATCAGTAGGGGCACCGACGAGCAGTACTTC.

The chain links TRBV11-3 to TRBJ2-7, with TRBD2 matching over 7 bases. Germline V lookup: CDR1 SGHNT, CDR2 YENEEA. J was trimmed by 4 bases and V by 4 bases; bases with no gene match: 7. The CDR3 runs to 14 residues. The CDR3 sequence: CASSSTGGGYEQYF. The CDR3 DNA reads as TGTGCCAGCAGCTCGACCGGGGGAGGGTACGAGCAGTACTTC.